The clone carrying this TCR beta chain is medium-sized. The sample comes from a study of immune reconstitution after stem cell transplant in scleroderma. TCRdb re-derived calls from the RT-PCR reads in MiXCR, one entry per CDR3 protein. The sample consists of about 1,600 distinct CDR3 sequences, around 8.6% of them appearing once. The germline V gene encodes CDR1 LNHNV and CDR2 YYDKDF (reference sequence). The CDR3 has 19 amino acids. V dropped 1 base and J dropped 3; count of bases not matched to a gene: 14. V and J are TRBV15 and TRBJ2-7; 11 nucleotides match TRBD2. Sample acquisition took place before or after autologous hematopoietic stem cell transplantation (not recorded which). This TCR derives from a female donor with systemic sclerosis. The chain's CDR3 is CATSRVGGLAGLGLYEQYF. The CDR3 region has the DNA TGTGCCACCAGCAGAGTAGGCGGACTAGCGGGTTTGGGCCTCTACGAGCAGTACTTC.